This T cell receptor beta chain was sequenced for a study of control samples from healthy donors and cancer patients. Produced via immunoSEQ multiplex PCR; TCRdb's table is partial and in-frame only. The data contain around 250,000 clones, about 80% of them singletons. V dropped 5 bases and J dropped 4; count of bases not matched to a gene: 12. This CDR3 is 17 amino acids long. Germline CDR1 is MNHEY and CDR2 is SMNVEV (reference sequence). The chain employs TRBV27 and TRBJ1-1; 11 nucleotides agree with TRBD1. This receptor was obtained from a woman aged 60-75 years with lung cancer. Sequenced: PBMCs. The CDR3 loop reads CASSLRTGGIWGTEAFF. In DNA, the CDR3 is TGTGCCAGCAGTCTTCGGACAGGGGGCATTTGGGGCACTGAAGCTTTCTTT.